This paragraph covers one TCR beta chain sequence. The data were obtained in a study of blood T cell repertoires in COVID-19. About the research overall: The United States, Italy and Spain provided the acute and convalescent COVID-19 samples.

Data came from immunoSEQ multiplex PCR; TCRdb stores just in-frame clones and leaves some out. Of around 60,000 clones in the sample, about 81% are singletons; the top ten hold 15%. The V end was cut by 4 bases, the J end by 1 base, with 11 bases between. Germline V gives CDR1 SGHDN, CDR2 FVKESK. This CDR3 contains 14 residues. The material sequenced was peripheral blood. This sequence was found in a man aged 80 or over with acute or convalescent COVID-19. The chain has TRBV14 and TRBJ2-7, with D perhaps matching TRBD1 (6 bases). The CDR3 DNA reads TGTGCCAGCAGCCGGGACACCGCATCCTACGAGCAGTACTTC. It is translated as CASSRDTASYEQYF.